A selection of T cell receptor beta chains follows, all from one sample in a study of PD-1 blockade in classical Hodgkin lymphoma. Profiling relied on immunoSEQ multiplex PCR, and the TCRdb table lists in-frame clones only, not all of them. The sample consists of roughly 25,000 clones, about 67% of them appearing once. Sequenced material: peripheral blood mononuclear cells (PBMCs), taken before the second cycle of nivolumab. These receptors all come from a human donor with classical Hodgkin lymphoma. CDR3s include the opening cysteine and the closing phenylalanine or tryptophan. The order of the fields is J gene, D gene, clone size, V gene, CDR3 length, CDR3 protein, CDR3 DNA. The D gene is left open where the match is weak. Size tells how often a clone was seen (once, few, many) or the class of an expanded clone, and some rows leave it out.

J gene: TRBJ2-7; D gene: TRBD1; clone size: -; V gene: TRBV4-3; CDR3 length: 13; CDR3 protein: CASSQDRGYEQYF; CDR3 DNA: TGCGCCAGCAGCCAGGACAGGGGCTACGAGCAGTACTTC
J gene: TRBJ2-7; D gene: -; clone size: -; V gene: TRBV28; CDR3 length: 14; CDR3 protein: CASSSGTPIYEQYF; CDR3 DNA: TGTGCCAGCAGTTCCGGGACACCTATCTACGAGCAGTACTTC
J gene: TRBJ2-7; D gene: TRBD1; clone size: -; V gene: TRBV28; CDR3 length: 15; CDR3 protein: CASRQSWDSPYEQYF; CDR3 DNA: TGTGCCAGCAGACAATCCTGGGACAGCCCCTACGAGCAGTACTTC
J gene: TRBJ1-1; D gene: -; clone size: -; V gene: TRBV5-1; CDR3 length: 17; CDR3 protein: CASSLGQVGLSNTEAFF; CDR3 DNA: TGCGCCAGCAGCTTGGGACAGGTTGGCTTGTCGAACACTGAAGCTTTCTTT
J gene: TRBJ1-5; D gene: -; clone size: -; V gene: TRBV18; CDR3 length: 13; CDR3 protein: CASSPNSNQPQHF; CDR3 DNA: TGTGCCAGCTCACCAAATAGCAATCAGCCCCAGCATTTT
J gene: TRBJ2-4; D gene: -; clone size: -; V gene: TRBV5-1; CDR3 length: 15; CDR3 protein: CASSLGSPSVDIQYF; CDR3 DNA: TGCGCCAGCAGCTTGGGCAGCCCCTCAGTGGACATTCAGTACTTC
J gene: TRBJ2-3; D gene: -; clone size: -; V gene: TRBV19; CDR3 length: 15; CDR3 protein: CASSIWASSTDTQYF; CDR3 DNA: TGTGCCAGTAGTATTTGGGCTAGCAGCACAGATACGCAGTATTTT
J gene: TRBJ1-4; D gene: -; clone size: -; V gene: TRBV28; CDR3 length: 13; CDR3 protein: CASSFLGTEKLFF; CDR3 DNA: TGTGCCAGCAGTTTTCTTGGGACAGAAAAACTGTTTTTT
J gene: TRBJ2-2; D gene: -; clone size: once; V gene: TRBV2; CDR3 length: 15; CDR3 protein: CASSERQVNTGELFF; CDR3 DNA: TGTGCCAGCAGTGAACGACAGGTGAACACCGGGGAGCTGTTTTTT
J gene: TRBJ2-7; D gene: TRBD2; clone size: few; V gene: TRBV7-4; CDR3 length: 15; CDR3 protein: CASSLRPSGGYEQYF; CDR3 DNA: TGTGCCAGCAGCTTACGTCCGAGCGGGGGCTACGAGCAGTACTTC
J gene: TRBJ1-3; D gene: -; clone size: -; V gene: TRBV15; CDR3 length: 15; CDR3 protein: CATSLRGGSGNTIYF; CDR3 DNA: TGTGCCACCAGCTTGAGGGGGGGTTCTGGAAACACCATATATTTT
J gene: TRBJ2-1; D gene: TRBD2; clone size: -; V gene: TRBV10-3; CDR3 length: 17; CDR3 protein: CATTRTSGEISYNEQFF; CDR3 DNA: TGTGCCACCACGCGGACTAGCGGGGAAATCTCCTACAATGAGCAGTTCTTC
J gene: TRBJ1-2; D gene: -; clone size: -; V gene: TRBV18; CDR3 length: 15; CDR3 protein: CASSPPQGFDYGYTF; CDR3 DNA: TGTGCCAGCTCACCCCCTCAGGGTTTCGACTATGGCTACACCTTC
J gene: TRBJ2-7; D gene: TRBD1; clone size: few; V gene: TRBV7-9; CDR3 length: 15; CDR3 protein: CASSLVTGASHEQYF; CDR3 DNA: TGTGCCAGCAGCTTAGTGACAGGGGCGAGCCACGAGCAGTACTTC
J gene: TRBJ2-7; D gene: TRBD1; clone size: -; V gene: TRBV5-4; CDR3 length: 14; CDR3 protein: CASSLGQGSHEQYF; CDR3 DNA: TGTGCCAGCAGCTTGGGACAGGGTTCCCACGAGCAGTACTTC
J gene: TRBJ2-7; D gene: -; clone size: -; V gene: TRBV28; CDR3 length: 11; CDR3 protein: CASKTGYEQYF; CDR3 DNA: TGTGCCAGCAAAACAGGGTACGAGCAGTACTTC